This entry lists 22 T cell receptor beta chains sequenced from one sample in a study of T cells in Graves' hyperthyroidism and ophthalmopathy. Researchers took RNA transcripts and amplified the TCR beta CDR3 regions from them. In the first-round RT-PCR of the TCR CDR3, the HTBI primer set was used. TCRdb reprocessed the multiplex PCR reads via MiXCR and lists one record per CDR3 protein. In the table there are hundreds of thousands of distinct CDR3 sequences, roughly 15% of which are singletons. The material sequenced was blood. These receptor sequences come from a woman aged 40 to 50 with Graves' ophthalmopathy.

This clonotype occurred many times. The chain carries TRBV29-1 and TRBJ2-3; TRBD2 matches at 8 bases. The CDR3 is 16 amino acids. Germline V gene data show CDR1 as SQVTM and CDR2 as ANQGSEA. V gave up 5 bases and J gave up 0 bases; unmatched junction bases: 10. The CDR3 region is CSVSRIAGTSTDTQYF. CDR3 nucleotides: TGCAGCGTTAGCAGAATAGCGGGAACTAGCACAGATACGCAGTATTTT.

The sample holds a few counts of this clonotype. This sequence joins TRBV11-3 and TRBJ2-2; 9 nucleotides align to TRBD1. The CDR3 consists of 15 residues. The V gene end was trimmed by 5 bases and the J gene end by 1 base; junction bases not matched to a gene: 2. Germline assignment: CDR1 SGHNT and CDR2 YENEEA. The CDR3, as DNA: TGTGCCAGCAGCCCGGACAGGGGGAACACCGGGGAGCTGTTTTTT. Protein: CASSPDRGNTGELFF.

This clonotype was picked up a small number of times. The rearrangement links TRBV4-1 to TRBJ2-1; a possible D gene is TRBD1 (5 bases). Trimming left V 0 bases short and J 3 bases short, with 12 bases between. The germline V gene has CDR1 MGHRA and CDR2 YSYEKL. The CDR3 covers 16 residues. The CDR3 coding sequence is TGCGCCAGCAGCCAAGAAGGGTCAGGGTTCTACAATGAGCAGTTCTTC. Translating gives CASSQEGSGFYNEQFF.

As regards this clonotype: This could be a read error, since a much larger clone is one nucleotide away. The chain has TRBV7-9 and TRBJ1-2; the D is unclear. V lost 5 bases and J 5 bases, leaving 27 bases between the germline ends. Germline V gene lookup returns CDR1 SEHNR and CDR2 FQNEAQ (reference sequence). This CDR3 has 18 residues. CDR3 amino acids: CASSPQNIGQILLYGYTF. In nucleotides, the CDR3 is TGTGCCAGCAGCCCCCAAAACATCGGGCAAATTCTATTATATGGCTACACCTTC.

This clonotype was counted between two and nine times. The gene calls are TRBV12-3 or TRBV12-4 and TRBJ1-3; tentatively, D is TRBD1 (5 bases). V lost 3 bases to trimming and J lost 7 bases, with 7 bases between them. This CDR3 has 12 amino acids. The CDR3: CASSFAGNTIYF. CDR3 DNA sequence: TGTGCCAGCAGTTTCGCAGGGAACACCATATATTTT.

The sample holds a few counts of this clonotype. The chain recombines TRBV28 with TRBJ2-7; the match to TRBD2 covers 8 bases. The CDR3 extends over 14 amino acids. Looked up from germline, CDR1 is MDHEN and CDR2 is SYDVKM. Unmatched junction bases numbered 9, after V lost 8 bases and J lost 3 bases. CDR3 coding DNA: TGTGCCAGCCTCCCAAGCGGGAGTTTCTACGAGCAGTACTTC. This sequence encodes CASLPSGSFYEQYF.

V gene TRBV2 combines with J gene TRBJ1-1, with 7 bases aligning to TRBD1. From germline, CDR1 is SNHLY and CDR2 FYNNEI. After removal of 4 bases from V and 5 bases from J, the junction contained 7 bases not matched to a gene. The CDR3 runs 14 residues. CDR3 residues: CASSGRGQGTEAFF. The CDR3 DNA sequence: TGTGCCAGCAGTGGGAGGGGGCAGGGTACTGAAGCTTTCTTT.

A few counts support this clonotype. The CDR3 DNA is TGTGCCAGCAGCCTAGTGGGCCCGACCACTGAAGCTTTCTTT. Translation gives CASSLVGPTTEAFF. The rearrangement uses TRBV27 and TRBJ1-1; no clear D. The germline CDR1 and CDR2 sequences are MNHEY and SMNVEV (reference sequence). The CDR3 totals 14 residues. V shed 6 bases and J shed 4 bases, with 15 bases lying between them.

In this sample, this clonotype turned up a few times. CDR3 bases: TGTGCCAGCAGCCCAGGACAGGGTCTTAGTGAGCAGTTCTTC. Protein sequence: CASSPGQGLSEQFF. The chain joins TRBV9 to TRBJ2-1, with 8 positions matching TRBD1. Germline CDR1 is SGDLS and CDR2 is YYNGEE. The CDR3 runs to 14 residues. The V and J ends lost 4 bases and 9 bases, in that order; junction bases with no gene match: 9.

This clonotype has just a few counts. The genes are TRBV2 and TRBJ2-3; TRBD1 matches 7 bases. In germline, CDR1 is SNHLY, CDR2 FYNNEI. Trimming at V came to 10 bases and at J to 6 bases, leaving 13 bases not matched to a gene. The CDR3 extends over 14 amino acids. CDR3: CANYRDSLGDTQYF. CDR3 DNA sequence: TGTGCCAACTACCGGGACAGCTTGGGGGATACGCAGTATTTT.

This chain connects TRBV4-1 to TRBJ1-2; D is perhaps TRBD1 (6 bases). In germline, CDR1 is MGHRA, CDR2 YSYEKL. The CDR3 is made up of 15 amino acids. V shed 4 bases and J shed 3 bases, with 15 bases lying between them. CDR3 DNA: TGCGCCAGCAGCCTGGAGGTGGGGGCTCACTATGGCTACACCTTC. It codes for CASSLEVGAHYGYTF.

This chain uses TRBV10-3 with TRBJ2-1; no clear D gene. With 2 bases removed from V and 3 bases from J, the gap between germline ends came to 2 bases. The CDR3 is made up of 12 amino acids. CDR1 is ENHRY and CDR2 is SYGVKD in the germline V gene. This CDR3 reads CAISEVYNEQFF. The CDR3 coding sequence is TGTGCCATCAGTGAGGTCTACAATGAGCAGTTCTTC.

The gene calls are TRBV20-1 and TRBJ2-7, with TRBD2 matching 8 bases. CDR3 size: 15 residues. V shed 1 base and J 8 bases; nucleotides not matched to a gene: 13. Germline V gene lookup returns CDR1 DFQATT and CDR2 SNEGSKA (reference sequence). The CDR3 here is CSARGETGGAWKQYF. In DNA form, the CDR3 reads TGCAGTGCTAGAGGGGAGACGGGAGGGGCCTGGAAGCAGTACTTC.

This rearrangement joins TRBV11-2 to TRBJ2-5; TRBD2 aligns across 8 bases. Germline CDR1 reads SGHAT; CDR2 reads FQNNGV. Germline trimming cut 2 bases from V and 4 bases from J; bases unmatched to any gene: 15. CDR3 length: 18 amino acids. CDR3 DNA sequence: TGTGCCAGCAGCTTACGCCAACGACGGGGGGGGGTCATAGAGACCCAGTACTTC. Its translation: CASSLRQRRGGVIETQYF.

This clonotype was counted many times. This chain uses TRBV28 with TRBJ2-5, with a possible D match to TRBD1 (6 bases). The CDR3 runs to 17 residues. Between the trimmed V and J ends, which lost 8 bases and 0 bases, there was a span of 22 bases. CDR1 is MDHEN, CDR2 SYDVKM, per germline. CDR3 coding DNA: TGTGCCAGCCGCGACCGAGCAGGGGAGAACCACCAAGAGACCCAGTACTTC. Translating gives CASRDRAGENHQETQYF.

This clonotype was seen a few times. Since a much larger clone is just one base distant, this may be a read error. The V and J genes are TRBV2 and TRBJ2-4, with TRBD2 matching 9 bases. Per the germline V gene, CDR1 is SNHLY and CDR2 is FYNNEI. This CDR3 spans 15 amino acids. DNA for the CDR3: TGTGTCAGCGATAGCGGGAGTGGTTTCGAAAACATTCAGTACTTC. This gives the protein CVSDSGSGFENIQYF.

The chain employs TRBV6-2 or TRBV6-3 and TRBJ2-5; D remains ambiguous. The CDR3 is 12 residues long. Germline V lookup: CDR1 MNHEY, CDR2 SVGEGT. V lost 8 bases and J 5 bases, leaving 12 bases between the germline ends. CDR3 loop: CASGRRLETQYF. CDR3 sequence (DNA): TGTGCCAGCGGGCGGCGCTTGGAGACCCAGTACTTC.

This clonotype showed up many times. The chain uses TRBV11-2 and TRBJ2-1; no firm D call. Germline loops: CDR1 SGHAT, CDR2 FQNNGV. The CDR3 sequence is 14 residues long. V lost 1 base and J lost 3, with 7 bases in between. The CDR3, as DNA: TGTGCCAGCAGCTTAGGCAGTTACTACAATGAGCAGTTCTTC. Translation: CASSLGSYYNEQFF.

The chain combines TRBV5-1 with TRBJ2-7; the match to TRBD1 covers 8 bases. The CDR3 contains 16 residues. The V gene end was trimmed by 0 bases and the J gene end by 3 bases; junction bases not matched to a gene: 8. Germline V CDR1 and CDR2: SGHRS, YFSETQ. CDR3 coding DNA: TGCGCCAGCAGCTTGGGACAGGGGTCGTTATTCTACGAGCAGTACTTC. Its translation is CASSLGQGSLFYEQYF.

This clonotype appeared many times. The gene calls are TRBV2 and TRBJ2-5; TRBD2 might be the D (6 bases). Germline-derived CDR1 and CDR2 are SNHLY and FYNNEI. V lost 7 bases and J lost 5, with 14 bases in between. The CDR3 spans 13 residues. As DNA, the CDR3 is TGTGCCAGCATGAACCCGGGGGAGGAGACCCAGTACTTC. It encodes CASMNPGEETQYF. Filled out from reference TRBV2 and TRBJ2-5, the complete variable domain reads EPEVTQTPSHQVTQMGQEVILRCVPISNHLYFYWYRQILGQKVEFLVSFYNNEISEKSEIFDDQFSVERPDGSNFTLKIRSTKLEDSAMYFCASMNPGEETQYFGPGTRLLVL.

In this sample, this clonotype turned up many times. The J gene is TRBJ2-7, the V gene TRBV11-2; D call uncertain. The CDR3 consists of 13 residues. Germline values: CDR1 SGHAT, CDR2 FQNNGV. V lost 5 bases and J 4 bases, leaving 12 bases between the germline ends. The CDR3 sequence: CASSASLGYEQYF. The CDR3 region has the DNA TGTGCCAGCAGCGCATCGCTAGGGTACGAGCAGTACTTC.

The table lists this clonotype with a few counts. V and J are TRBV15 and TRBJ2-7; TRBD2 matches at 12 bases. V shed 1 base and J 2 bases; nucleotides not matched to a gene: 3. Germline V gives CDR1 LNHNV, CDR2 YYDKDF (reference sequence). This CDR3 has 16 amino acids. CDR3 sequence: CATSRGRTSGAYEQYF. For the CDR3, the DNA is TGTGCCACCAGCAGAGGTAGGACTAGCGGGGCCTACGAGCAGTACTTC.